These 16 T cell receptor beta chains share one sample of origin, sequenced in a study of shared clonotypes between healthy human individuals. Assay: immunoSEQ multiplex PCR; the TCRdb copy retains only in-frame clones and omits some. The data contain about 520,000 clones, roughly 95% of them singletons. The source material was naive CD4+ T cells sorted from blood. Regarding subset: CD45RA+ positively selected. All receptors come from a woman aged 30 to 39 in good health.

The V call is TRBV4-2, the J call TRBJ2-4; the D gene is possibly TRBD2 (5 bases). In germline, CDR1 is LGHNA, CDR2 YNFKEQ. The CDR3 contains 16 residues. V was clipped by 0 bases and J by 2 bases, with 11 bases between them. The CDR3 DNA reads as TGTGCCAGCAGCCAAGATGGGCCGGGGTCCAAAAACATTCAGTACTTC. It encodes CASSQDGPGSKNIQYF.

The DNA for the CDR3 is TGCGCCAGCAGGAAGATTCGGGAAGAGACCCAGTACTTC. This encodes CASRKIREETQYF. V is TRBV23-1 and J is TRBJ2-5, with no clear D. TRBV23-1 is assigned to the ORF class and has an uncertain function. CDR3 length: 13 residues. V gave up 6 bases and J gave up 3 bases, with 11 bases separating them.

In DNA form, the CDR3 reads TGTGCCAGCAGCCCAAGGGCAGACGCCAACTATGGCTACACCTTC. It is translated as CASSPRADANYGYTF. V and J are TRBV2 and TRBJ1-2, with D unclear. The germline CDR1 and CDR2 sequences are SNHLY and FYNNEI. The V end was cut by 6 bases, the J end by 2 bases, with 16 bases between. The length of the CDR3 is 15 residues.

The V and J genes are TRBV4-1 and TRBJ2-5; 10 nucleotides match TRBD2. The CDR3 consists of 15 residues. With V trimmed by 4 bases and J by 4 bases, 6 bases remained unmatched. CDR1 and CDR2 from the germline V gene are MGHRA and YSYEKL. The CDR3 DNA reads TGCGCCAGCAGCCGATATTTAGCGGGAGGAGAGACCCAGTACTTC. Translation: CASSRYLAGGETQYF.

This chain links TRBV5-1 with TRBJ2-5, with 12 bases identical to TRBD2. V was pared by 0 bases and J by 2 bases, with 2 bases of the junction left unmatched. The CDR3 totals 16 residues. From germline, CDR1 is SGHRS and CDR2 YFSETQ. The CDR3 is CASSLGTSGAQETQYF. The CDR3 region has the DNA TGCGCCAGCAGCTTGGGGACTAGCGGGGCACAAGAGACCCAGTACTTC.

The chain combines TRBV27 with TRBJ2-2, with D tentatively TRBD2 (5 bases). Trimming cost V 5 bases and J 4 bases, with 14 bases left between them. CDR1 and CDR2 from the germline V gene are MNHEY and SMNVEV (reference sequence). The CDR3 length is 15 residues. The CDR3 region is CASSPKVSGTGELFF. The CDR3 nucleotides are TGTGCCAGCAGTCCCAAAGTGAGCGGCACCGGGGAGCTGTTTTTT.

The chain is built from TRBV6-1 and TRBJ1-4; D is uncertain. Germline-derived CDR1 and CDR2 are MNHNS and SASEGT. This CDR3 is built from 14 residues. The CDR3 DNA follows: TGTGCGTTAGCGCCCGGACGGTTCAATGAAAAACTGTTTTTT. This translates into CALAPGRFNEKLFF.

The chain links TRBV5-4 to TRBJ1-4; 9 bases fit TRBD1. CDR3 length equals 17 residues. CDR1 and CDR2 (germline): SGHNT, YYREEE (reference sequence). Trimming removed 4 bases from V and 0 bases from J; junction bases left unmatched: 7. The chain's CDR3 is CASSRDRAIATNEKLFF. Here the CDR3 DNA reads TGTGCCAGCAGCCGGGACAGGGCAATTGCAACTAATGAAAAACTGTTTTTT.

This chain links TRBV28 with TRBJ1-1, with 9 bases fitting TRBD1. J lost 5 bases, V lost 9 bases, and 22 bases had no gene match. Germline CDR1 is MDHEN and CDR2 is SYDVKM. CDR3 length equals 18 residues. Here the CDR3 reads CARRPPKKHRGLLTEAFF. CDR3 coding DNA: TGTGCCAGAAGGCCGCCCAAGAAACACAGGGGGCTTCTGACTGAAGCTTTCTTT. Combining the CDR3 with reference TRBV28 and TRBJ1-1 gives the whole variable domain DVKVTQSSRYLVKRTGEKVFLECVQDMDHENMFWYRQDPGLGLRLIYFSYDVKMKEKGDIPEGYSVSREKKERFSLILESASTNQTSMYLCARRPPKKHRGLLTEAFFGQGTRLTVV.

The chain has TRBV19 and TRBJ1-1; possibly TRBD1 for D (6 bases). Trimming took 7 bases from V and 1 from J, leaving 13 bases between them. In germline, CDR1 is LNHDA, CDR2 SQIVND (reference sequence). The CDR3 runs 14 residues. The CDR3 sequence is CASTRPGQNTEAFF. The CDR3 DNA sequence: TGTGCCAGTACCCGACCGGGACAGAACACTGAAGCTTTCTTT. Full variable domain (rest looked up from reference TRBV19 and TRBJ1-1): DGGITQSPKYLFRKEGQNVTLSCEQNLNHDAMYWYRQDPGQGLRLIYYSQIVNDFQKGDIAEGYSVSREKKESFPLTVTSAQKNPTAFYLCASTRPGQNTEAFFGQGTRLTVV.

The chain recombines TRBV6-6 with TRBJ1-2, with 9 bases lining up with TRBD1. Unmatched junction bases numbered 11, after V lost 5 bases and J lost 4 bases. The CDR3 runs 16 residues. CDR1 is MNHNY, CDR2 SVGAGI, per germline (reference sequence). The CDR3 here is CASSVWATGGAYGYTF. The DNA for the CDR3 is TGTGCCAGCAGTGTATGGGCCACAGGGGGCGCCTATGGCTACACCTTC.

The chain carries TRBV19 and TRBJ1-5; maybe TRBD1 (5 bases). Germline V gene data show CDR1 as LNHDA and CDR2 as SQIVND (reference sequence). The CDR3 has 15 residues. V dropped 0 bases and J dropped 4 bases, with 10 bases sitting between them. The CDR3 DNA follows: TGTGCCAGTAGTATAGAACGGAGGGGTAATCAGCCCCAGCATTTT. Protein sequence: CASSIERRGNQPQHF.

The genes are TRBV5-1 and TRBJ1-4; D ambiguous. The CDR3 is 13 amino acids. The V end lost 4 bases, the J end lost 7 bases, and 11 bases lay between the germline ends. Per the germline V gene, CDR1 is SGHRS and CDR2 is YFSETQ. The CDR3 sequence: CASSEGFGEKLFF. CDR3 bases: TGCGCCAGCAGCGAAGGGTTTGGTGAAAAACTGTTTTTT.

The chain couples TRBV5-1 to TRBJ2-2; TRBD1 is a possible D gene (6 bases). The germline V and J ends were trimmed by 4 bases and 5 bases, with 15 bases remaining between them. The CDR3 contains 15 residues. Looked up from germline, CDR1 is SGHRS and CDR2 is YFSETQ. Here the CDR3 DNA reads TGCGCCAGCAGCGGATACAGGGTTCGGACCGGGGAGCTGTTTTTT. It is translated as CASSGYRVRTGELFF. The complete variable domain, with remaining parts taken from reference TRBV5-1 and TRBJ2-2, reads KAGVTQTPRYLIKTRGQQVTLSCSPISGHRSVSWYQQTPGQGLQFLFEYFSETQRNKGNFPGRFSGRQFSNSRSEMNVSTLELGDSALYLCASSGYRVRTGELFFGEGSRLTVL.

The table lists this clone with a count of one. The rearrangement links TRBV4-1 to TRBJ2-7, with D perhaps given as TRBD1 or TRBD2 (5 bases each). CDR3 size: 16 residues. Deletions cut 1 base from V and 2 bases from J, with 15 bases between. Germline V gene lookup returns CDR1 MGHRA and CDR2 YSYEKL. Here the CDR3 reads CASSQASRQGAYEQYF. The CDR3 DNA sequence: TGCGCCAGCAGCCAAGCCTCCCGGCAGGGAGCCTACGAGCAGTACTTC.

The DNA for the CDR3 is TGTGCCAGCAGCTTGATGGGGTCGGACAATGAGCAGTTCTTC. Encoded protein: CASSLMGSDNEQFF. V and J are TRBV7-9 and TRBJ2-1, with D hard to call. The CDR3 is made up of 14 amino acids. Germline V CDR1 and CDR2: SEHNR, FQNEAQ (reference sequence). Trimming shortened V by 3 bases and J by 5 bases, and 11 bases separated the two germline ends.